The rows below give T cell receptor beta chains drawn from one sample of a study of Ad26.COV2.S vaccination and SARS-CoV-2 variants. Here immunoSEQ multiplex PCR was the method, and the copy in TCRdb shows in-frame clones only, minus some. This sample has some 300,000 clones, with just under 85% found just once. Specimen: peripheral blood, collected in a trial of Ad26.COV2.S vaccine versus placebo. These TCRs come from a person between 18 and 59 years old who received the Ad26.COV2.S COVID-19 vaccine or a placebo. The CDR3 runs from the conserved cysteine through the conserved F or W. Each record gives: clone size, D gene, J gene, V gene, CDR3 DNA, CDR3 protein. D genes are given only for firm matches. Clone size is not always given. Where it is, it says once, few, many or a class for expanded clones.

>-|-|TRBJ1-6|TRBV10-3
TGTGCCATCAGTGGGGTTTCAGGAGGTAATTCACCCCTCCACTTT
CAISGVSGGNSPLHF
>-|TRBD2|TRBJ2-5|TRBV9
TGTGCCAGTACCCTGGGACTAGCGGGAGAAGAGACCCAGTACTTC
CASTLGLAGEETQYF
>-|-|TRBJ2-1|TRBV30
TGTGCCTACAAACTAGCTGTTGAGCAGTTCTTC
CAYKLAVEQFF
>-|TRBD1|TRBJ1-1|TRBV13
TGTGCCAGCAGGCCGAGGGACAGGGGGTTCGAGGCTTTCTTT
CASRPRDRGFEAFF
>-|-|TRBJ2-1|TRBV30
TGTGCCTGGAGTAGGGGCCATGAGCAGTTCTTC
CAWSRGHEQFF
>-|-|TRBJ1-2|TRBV3-1/TRBV3-2
TGTGCCAGCAGCCAAGAAAGTGATGGCTACACCTTC
CASSQESDGYTF
>-|-|TRBJ1-1|TRBV28
TGTGCCAGCAGTTTATTAGTATGGGGAGCTTTCTTT
CASSLLVWGAFF
>-|-|TRBJ2-7|TRBV7-9
TGTGCCAGCAGCTTGGCCCGGACATACTACGAGCAGTACTTC
CASSLARTYYEQYF
>many|TRBD1|TRBJ1-2|TRBV28
TGTGCCAGCAATGCGGGACAGACGTACTATGGCTACACCTTC
CASNAGQTYYGYTF
>-|TRBD1|TRBJ1-1|TRBV24-1
TGTGCCACCCGACAGGGAGTGAACACTGAAGCTTTCTTT
CATRQGVNTEAFF
>-|-|TRBJ2-7|TRBV6-1
TGTGCCAGCAGTGAAGGTCCCTCGGGATACGAGCAGTACTTC
CASSEGPSGYEQYF
>-|-|TRBJ2-7|TRBV28
TGTGCCAGCAGCGTTGCGTCTGGTTCCTACGAGCAGTACTTC
CASSVASGSYEQYF
>-|-|TRBJ1-2|TRBV4-1
TGCGCCAGCAGCCAAGAGAATCCCCCGGTGCGGACCAACCTAAACTATGGCTACACCTTC
CASSQENPPVRTNLNYGYTF
>-|-|TRBJ2-7|TRBV28
TGTGCCAGCAGTTACTCTAGGCTCTCCTACGAGCAGTACTTC
CASSYSRLSYEQYF
>-|-|TRBJ1-1|TRBV19
TGTGCCAGTAACGTTCTGTCAGCTAAGAACACTGAAGCTTTCTTT
CASNVLSAKNTEAFF
>-|-|TRBJ1-5|TRBV6-6
TGTGCCAGCAGTCTGGGGGGGAATAGCAATCAGCCCCAGCATTTT
CASSLGGNSNQPQHF
>-|TRBD1|TRBJ1-4|TRBV18
TGTGCCAGCTCGGGATCCGGGACAGAGAATGAAAAACTGTTTTTT
CASSGSGTENEKLFF
>-|TRBD1|TRBJ2-1|TRBV7-3
TGTGCCAGCAGCCCCGAGACCAGGGGGAATGAGCAGTTCTTC
CASSPETRGNEQFF
>-|-|TRBJ1-6|TRBV6-4
TGTGCCAGCAGTGACGGTCAATTCGGAGGAGGGGGACCCCTCCACTTT
CASSDGQFGGGGPLHF
>once|TRBD1|TRBJ1-2|TRBV10-3
TGTGCCACGACAGCCGGGTCAGGGGGCCCCTATGGCTACACCTTC
CATTAGSGGPYGYTF
>-|-|TRBJ2-7|TRBV30
TGTGCCTGGAGTGTAATGGGGGACGAGCAGTACTTC
CAWSVMGDEQYF
>-|-|TRBJ1-1|TRBV24-1
TGTGCCACCAGTGATTTTAAGGAGGCCGGAGCTTTCTTT
CATSDFKEAGAFF
>-|-|TRBJ1-6|TRBV9
TGTGCCAGCAGCCCGGGAGAGGTGGGGCGCTCCGCCTCCTATAATTCACCCCTCCACTTT
CASSPGEVGRSASYNSPLHF
>-|-|TRBJ2-2|TRBV7-6
TGTGCCAGCACCCTTGTCACCGGGGAGCTGTTTTTT
CASTLVTGELFF
>-|-|TRBJ1-6|TRBV6-5
TGTGCCAGCGACTCAAGCGAGGCTTCACCCCTCCACTTT
CASDSSEASPLHF
>few|-|TRBJ1-1|TRBV7-9
TGTGCCAGCAGCTTCCGAGGGAACACTGAAGCTTTCTTT
CASSFRGNTEAFF
>-|-|TRBJ1-2|TRBV24-1
TGTGCCACCAGTGACAATCGGGACTATGGCTACACCTTC
CATSDNRDYGYTF
>-|-|TRBJ2-1|TRBV6-5
TGTGCCAGCAGGCCTGGACTGCTCACCTACAATGAGCAGTTCTTC
CASRPGLLTYNEQFF
>-|TRBD1|TRBJ1-2|TRBV9
TGTGCCAGCAGCTCGTACAGGGGGGGCGTCTATGGCTACACCTTC
CASSSYRGGVYGYTF
>once|-|TRBJ1-5|TRBV28
TGTGCCAGCAGTTTAAACAGATATAGCAATCAGCCCCAGCATTTT
CASSLNRYSNQPQHF
>few|-|TRBJ1-3|TRBV7-9
TGTGCCAGCAGCTTACGGGACTTCCCTGACCCTGGAAACACCATATATTTT
CASSLRDFPDPGNTIYF
>-|-|TRBJ1-5|TRBV28
TGTGCCAGCAGTTTCTACAGAGGCGGTGGTCAGCCCCAGCATTTT
CASSFYRGGGQPQHF
>-|-|TRBJ1-1|TRBV20-1
TGCAGTGATCGCCGGAGGGGTGAAGCTTTCTTT
CSDRRRGEAFF
>-|-|TRBJ2-1|TRBV7-9
TGTGCCAGCAGCTTAGGGGAGTATAGCACCTACAATGAGCAGTTCTTC
CASSLGEYSTYNEQFF
>-|-|TRBJ1-1|TRBV7-2
TGTGCCAGCAGCTTAGAAGGGACGGTCACTGAAGCTTTCTTT
CASSLEGTVTEAFF
>-|-|TRBJ1-2|TRBV6-2/TRBV6-3
TGTGCCAGCAGTTACTCGGTGGGGGATTCTAACTATGGCTACACCTTC
CASSYSVGDSNYGYTF
>-|-|TRBJ1-1|TRBV11-2
TGTGCCAGCAGCTCTAACCGTGGCACTGAAGCTTTCTTT
CASSSNRGTEAFF